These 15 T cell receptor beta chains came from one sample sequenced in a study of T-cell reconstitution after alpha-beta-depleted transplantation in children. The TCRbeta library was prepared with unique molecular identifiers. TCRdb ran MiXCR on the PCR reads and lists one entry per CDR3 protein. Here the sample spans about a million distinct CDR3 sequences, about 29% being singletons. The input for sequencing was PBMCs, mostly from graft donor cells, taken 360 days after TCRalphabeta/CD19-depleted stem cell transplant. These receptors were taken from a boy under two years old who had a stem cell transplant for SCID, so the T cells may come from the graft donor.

CDR3 nucleotide sequence: TGTGCCAGCAGCAAAGTCGAGGCCGGCTGGCCCCAGCATTTT. As protein: CASSKVEAGWPQHF. This sequence joins TRBV21-1 and TRBJ1-5. TRBV21-1 is given as a pseudogene. There are 14 residues in the CDR3.

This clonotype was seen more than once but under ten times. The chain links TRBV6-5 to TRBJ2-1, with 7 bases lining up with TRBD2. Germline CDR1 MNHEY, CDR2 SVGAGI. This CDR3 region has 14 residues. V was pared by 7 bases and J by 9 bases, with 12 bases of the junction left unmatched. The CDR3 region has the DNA TGTGCCAGCAAAAACGCGGGGGTCAGTAGTGAGCAGTTCTTC. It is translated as CASKNAGVSSEQFF.

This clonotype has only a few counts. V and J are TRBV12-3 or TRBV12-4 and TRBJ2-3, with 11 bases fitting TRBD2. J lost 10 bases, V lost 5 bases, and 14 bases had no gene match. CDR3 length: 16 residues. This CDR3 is CASSPPLAGGPRPQYF. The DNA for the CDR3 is TGTGCCAGCAGTCCGCCGCTAGCGGGGGGACCCCGCCCGCAGTATTTT.

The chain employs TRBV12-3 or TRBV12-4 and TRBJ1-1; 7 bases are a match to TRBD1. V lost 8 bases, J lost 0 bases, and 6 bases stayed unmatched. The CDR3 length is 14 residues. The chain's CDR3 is CASGVTGLNTEAFF. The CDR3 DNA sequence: TGTGCCAGCGGTGTGACAGGGTTGAACACTGAAGCTTTCTTT.

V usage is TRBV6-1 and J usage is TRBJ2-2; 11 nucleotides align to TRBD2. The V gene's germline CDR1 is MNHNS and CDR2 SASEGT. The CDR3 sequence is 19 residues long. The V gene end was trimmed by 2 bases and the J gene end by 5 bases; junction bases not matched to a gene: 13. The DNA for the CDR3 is TGTGCCAGCAGTGAATCGGATAGCGGGGGGGTGTACGGGACCGGGGAGCTGTTTTTT. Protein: CASSESDSGGVYGTGELFF.

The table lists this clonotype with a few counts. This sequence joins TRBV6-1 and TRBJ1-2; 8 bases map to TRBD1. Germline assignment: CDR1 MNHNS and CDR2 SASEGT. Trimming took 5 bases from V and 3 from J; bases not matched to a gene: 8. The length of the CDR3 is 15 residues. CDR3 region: CASSPGTGAYYGYTF. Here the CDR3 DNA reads TGTGCCAGCAGTCCCGGGACAGGCGCGTACTATGGCTACACCTTC.

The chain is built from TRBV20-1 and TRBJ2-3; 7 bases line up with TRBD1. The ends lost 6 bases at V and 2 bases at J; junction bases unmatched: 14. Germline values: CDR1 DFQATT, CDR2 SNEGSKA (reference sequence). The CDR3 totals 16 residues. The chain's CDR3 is CSAQPGTAVFTDTQYF. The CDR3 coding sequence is TGCAGTGCCCAGCCCGGGACAGCAGTCTTCACAGATACGCAGTATTTT.

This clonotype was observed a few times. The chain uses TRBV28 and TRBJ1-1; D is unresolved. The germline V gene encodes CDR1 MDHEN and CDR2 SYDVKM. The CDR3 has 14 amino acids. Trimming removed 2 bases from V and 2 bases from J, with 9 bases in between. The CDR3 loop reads CASSLVQRNTEAFF. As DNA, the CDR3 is TGTGCCAGCAGTTTAGTGCAGCGCAACACTGAAGCTTTCTTT. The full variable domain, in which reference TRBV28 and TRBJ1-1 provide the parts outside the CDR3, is DVKVTQSSRYLVKRTGEKVFLECVQDMDHENMFWYRQDPGLGLRLIYFSYDVKMKEKGDIPEGYSVSREKKERFSLILESASTNQTSMYLCASSLVQRNTEAFFGQGTRLTVV.

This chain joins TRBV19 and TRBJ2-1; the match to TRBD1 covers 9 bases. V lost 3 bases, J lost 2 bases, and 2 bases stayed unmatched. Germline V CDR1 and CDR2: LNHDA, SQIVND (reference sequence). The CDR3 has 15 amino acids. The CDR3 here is CASSMGQGTYNEQFF. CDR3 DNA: TGTGCCAGTAGTATGGGACAGGGCACCTACAATGAGCAGTTCTTC.

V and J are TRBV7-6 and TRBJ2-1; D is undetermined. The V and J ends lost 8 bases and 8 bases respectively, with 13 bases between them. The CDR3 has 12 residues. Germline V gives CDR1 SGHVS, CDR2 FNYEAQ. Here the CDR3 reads CASSRSMHEQFF. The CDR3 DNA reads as TGTGCCAGCTCCCGATCCATGCATGAGCAGTTCTTC.

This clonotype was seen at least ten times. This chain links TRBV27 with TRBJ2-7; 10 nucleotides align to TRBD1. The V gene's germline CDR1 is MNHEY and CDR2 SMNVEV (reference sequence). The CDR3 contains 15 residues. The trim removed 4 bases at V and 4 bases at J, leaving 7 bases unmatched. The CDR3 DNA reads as TGTGCCAGCAGTTCCCCGGGACAGGGGAATTACGAGCAGTACTTC. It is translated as CASSSPGQGNYEQYF.

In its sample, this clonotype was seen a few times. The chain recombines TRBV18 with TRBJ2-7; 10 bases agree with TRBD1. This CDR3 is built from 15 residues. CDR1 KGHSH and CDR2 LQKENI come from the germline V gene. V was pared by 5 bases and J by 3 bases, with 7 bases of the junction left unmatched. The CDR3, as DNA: TGTGCCAGCTCAGCCGGGACAGGGGCCGTCTACGAGCAGTACTTC. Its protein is CASSAGTGAVYEQYF.

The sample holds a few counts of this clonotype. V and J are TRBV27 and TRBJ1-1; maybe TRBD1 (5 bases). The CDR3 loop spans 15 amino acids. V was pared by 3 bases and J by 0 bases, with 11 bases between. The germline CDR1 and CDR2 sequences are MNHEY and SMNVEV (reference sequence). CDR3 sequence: CASSFLGDLNTEAFF. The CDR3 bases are TGTGCCAGCAGTTTCTTAGGGGACTTGAACACTGAAGCTTTCTTT.

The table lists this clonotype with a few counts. The chain's CDR3 is CASSVVTGPPETQYF. The CDR3 coding sequence is TGTGCCAGCAGCGTAGTAACAGGGCCACCAGAGACCCAGTACTTC. This chain links TRBV9 with TRBJ2-5; D possibly corresponds to TRBD1 (6 bases). The CDR3 totals 15 residues. The germline gives CDR1 SGDLS, CDR2 YYNGEE. V lost 0 bases and J lost 4, with 13 bases in between.

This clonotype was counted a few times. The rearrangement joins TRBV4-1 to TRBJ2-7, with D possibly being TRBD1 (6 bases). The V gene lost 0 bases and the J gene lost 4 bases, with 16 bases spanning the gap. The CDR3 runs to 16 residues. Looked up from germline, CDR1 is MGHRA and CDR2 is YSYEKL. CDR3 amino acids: CASSQDRAGQLYEQYF. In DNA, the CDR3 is TGCGCCAGCAGCCAAGATCGGGCAGGACAGTTATACGAGCAGTACTTC.